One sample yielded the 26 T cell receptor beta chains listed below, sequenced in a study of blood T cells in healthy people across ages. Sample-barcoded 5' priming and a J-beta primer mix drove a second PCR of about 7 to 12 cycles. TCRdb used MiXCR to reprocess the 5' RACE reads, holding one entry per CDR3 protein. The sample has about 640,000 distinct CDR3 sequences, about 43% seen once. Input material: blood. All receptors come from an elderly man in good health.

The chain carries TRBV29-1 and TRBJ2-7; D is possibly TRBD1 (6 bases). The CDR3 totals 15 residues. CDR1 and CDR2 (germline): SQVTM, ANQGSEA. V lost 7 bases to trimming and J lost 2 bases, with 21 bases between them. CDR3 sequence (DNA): TGCAGCGCCGGATGGGGCAGGGGCCAAACCTACGAGCAGTACTTC. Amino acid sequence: CSAGWGRGQTYEQYF.

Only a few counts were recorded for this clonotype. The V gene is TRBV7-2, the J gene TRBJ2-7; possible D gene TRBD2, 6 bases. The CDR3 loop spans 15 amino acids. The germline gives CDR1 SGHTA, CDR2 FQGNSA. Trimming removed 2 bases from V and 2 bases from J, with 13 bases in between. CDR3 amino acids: CASSLPSGLTYEQYF. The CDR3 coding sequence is TGTGCCAGCAGCTTACCGAGCGGGTTGACCTACGAGCAGTACTTC. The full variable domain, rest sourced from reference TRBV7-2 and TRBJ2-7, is GAGVSQSPSNKVTEKGKDVELRCDPISGHTALYWYRQSLGQGLEFLIYFQGNSAPDKSGLPSDRFSAERTGGSVSTLTIQRTQQEDSAVYLCASSLPSGLTYEQYFGPGTRLTVT.

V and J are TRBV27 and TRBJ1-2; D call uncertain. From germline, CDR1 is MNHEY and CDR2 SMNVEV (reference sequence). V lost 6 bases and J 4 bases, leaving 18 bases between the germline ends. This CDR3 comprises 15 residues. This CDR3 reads CASSPSGRPPYGYTF. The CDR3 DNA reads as TGTGCCAGCAGCCCCTCGGGCAGACCCCCCTATGGCTACACCTTC.

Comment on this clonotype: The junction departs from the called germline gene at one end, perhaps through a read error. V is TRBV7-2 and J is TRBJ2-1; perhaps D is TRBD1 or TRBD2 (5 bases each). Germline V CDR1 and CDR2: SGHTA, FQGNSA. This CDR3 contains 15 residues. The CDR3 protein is CACSVRDGTPNEQFF. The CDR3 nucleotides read TGTGCCTGCAGCGTTAGAGATGGGACGCCTAATGAGCAGTTCTTC. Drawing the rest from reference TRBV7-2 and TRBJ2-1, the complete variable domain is GAGVSQSPSNKVTEKGKDVELRCDPISGHTALYWYRQSLGQGLEFLIYFQGNSAPDKSGLPSDRFSAERTGGSVSTLTIQRTQQEDSAVYLCACSVRDGTPNEQFFGPGTRLTVL.

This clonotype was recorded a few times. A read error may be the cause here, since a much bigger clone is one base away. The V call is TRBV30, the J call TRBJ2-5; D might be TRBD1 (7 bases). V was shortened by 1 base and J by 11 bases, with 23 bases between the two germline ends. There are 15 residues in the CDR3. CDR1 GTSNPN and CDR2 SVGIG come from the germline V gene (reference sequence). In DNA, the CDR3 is TGTGCCTGGAGTGAAAGTGCGGAGGGGGCGGCTGAGCAGTACTTC. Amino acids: CAWSESAEGAAEQYF.

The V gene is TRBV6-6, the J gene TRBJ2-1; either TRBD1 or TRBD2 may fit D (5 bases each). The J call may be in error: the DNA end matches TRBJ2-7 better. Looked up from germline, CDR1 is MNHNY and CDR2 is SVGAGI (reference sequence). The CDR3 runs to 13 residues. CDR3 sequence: CASRDQNGDEQYF. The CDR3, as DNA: TGTGCCAGTAGGGACCAGAATGGGGATGAGCAGTACTTC.

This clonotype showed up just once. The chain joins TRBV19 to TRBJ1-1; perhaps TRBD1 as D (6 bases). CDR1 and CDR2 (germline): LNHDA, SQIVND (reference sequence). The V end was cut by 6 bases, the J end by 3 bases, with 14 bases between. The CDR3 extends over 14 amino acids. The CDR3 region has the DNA TGTGCCAGTAGATTACGGGGGCTAGACACTGAAGCTTTCTTT. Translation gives CASRLRGLDTEAFF.

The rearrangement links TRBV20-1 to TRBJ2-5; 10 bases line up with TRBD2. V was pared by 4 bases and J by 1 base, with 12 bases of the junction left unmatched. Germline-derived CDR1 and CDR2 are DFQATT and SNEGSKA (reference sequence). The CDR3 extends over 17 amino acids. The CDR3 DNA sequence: TGCAGTGCTATCCTCCTGCTAGCGGGGGAAATCCAAGAGACCCAGTACTTC. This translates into CSAILLLAGEIQETQYF.

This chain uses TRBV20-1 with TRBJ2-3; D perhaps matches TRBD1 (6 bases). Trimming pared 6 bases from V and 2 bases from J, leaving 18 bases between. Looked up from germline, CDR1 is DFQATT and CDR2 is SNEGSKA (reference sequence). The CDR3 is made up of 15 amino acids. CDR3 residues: CSAIGQLSYTDTQYF. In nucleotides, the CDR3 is TGCAGTGCGATTGGACAGCTGAGTTACACAGATACGCAGTATTTT.

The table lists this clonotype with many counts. CDR3 sequence reads: CSAYGTSRETQYF. CDR3 nucleotide sequence: TGCAGTGCTTACGGGACTAGCCGGGAGACCCAGTACTTC. The V gene is TRBV20-1, the J gene TRBJ2-5, with 9 bases fitting TRBD2. This CDR3 has 13 amino acids. Germline trimming cut 5 bases from V and 5 bases from J; bases unmatched to any gene: 6. Germline V lookup: CDR1 DFQATT, CDR2 SNEGSKA (reference sequence).

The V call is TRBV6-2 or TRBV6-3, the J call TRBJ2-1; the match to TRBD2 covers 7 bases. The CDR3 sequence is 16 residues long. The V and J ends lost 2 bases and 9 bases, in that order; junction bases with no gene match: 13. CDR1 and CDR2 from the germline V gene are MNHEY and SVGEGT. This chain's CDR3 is CASSYTGPAGITEQFF. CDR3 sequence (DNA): TGTGCCAGCAGTTACACTGGACCAGCGGGAATCACTGAGCAGTTCTTC.

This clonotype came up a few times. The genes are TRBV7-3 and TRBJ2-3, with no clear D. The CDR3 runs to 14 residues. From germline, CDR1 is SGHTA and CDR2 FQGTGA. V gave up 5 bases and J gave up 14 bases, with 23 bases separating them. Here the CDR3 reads CASSPTLARAMWYF. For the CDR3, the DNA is TGTGCCAGCAGCCCCACCCTGGCGAGAGCAATGTGGTATTTT.

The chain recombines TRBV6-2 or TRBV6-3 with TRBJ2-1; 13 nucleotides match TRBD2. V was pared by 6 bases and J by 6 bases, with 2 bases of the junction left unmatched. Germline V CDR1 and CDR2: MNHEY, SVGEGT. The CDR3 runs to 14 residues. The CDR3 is CASRRTSGSNEQFF. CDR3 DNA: TGTGCCAGCAGACGGACTAGCGGGAGCAATGAGCAGTTCTTC.

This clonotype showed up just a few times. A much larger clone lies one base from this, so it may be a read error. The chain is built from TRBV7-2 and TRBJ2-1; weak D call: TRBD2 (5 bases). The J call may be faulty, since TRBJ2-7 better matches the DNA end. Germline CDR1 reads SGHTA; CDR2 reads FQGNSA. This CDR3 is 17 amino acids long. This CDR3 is CASSSQKRPSSYNEQYF. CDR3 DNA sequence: TGTGCCAGCAGCTCCCAAAAGCGGCCGAGCTCCTACAATGAGCAGTACTTC.

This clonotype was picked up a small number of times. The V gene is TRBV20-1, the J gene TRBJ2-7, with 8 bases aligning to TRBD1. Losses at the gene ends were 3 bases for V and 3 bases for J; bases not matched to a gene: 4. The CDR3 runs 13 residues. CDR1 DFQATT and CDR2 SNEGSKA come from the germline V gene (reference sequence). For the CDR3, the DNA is TGCAGTGCTAGGGACAGGGCGCTCTACGAGCAGTACTTC. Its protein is CSARDRALYEQYF.

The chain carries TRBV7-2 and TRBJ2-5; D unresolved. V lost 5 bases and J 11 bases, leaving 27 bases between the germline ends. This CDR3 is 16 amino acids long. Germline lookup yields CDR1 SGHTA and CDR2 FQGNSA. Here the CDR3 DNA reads TGTGCCAGCAGCCAGGACGGTGGCCGCCTTTACAATGAGCAGTACTTC. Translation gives CASSQDGGRLYNEQYF.

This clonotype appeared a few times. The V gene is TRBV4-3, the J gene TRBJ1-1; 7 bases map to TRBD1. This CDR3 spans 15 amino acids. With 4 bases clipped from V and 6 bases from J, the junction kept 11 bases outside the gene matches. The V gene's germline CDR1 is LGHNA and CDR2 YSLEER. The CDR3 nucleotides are TGCGCCAGCAGCCCCCAATGGGACAGACAATCTGAAGCTTTCTTT. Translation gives CASSPQWDRQSEAFF.

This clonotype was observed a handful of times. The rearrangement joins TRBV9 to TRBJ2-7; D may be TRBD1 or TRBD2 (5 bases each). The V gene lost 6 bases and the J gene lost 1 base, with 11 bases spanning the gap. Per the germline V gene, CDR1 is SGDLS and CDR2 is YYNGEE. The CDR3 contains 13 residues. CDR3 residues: CASNRDGSYEQYF. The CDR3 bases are TGTGCCAGCAATAGGGACGGTTCCTACGAGCAGTACTTC.

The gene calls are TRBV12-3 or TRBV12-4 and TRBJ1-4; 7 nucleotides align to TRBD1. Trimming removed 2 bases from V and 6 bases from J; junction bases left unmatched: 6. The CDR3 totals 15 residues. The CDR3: CASSLIGGGDEKLFF. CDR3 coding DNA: TGTGCCAGCAGTTTAATCGGAGGGGGCGATGAAAAACTGTTTTTT.

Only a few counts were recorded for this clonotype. Here the CDR3 DNA reads TGTGCCAGCAGCTTAGTTGCCAGGGGGCTTGGCACTGAAGCTTTCTTT. This codes for CASSLVARGLGTEAFF. The chain employs TRBV7-2 and TRBJ1-1; 8 nucleotides line up with TRBD1. Per germline, CDR1 SGHTA and CDR2 FQGNSA. The length of the CDR3 is 16 residues. Trimming at V came to 1 base and at J to 4 bases, leaving 8 bases not matched to a gene.

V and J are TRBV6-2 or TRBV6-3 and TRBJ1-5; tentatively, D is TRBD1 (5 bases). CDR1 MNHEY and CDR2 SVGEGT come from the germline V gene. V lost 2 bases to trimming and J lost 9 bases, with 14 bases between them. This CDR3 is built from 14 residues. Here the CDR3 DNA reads TGTGCCAGCAGTTACGCCGGGACCGGTAGGCCCCAGCATTTT. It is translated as CASSYAGTGRPQHF.

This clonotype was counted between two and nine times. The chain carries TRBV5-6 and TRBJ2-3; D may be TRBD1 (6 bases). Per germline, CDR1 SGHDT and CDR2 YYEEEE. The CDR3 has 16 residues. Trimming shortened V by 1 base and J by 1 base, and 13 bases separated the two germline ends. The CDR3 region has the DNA TGTGCCAGCAGCTTGTCTCGCAGGGGTGGCACAGATACGCAGTATTTT. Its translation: CASSLSRRGGTDTQYF.

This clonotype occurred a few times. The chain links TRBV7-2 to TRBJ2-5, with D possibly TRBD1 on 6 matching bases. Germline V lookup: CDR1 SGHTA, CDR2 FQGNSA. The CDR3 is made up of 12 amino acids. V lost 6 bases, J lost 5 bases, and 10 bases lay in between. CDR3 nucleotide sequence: TGTGCCAGCAGACAGGGATGGGAGACCCAGTACTTC. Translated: CASRQGWETQYF.

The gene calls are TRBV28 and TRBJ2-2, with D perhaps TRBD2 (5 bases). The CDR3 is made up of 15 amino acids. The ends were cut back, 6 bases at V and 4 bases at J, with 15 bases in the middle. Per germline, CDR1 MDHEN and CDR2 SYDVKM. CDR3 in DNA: TGTGCCAGCAGGGACTCGCCGGGTGGCACCGGGGAGCTGTTTTTT. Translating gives CASRDSPGGTGELFF. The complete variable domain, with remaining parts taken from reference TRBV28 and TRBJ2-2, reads DVKVTQSSRYLVKRTGEKVFLECVQDMDHENMFWYRQDPGLGLRLIYFSYDVKMKEKGDIPEGYSVSREKKERFSLILESASTNQTSMYLCASRDSPGGTGELFFGEGSRLTVL.

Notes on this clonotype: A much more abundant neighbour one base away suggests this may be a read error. The CDR3 loop is CASSLGGYGANLLTF. The CDR3 nucleotides are TGTGCCAGCAGCTTAGGGGGATACGGGGCCAACCTCCTGACTTTC. The chain is built from TRBV7-6 and TRBJ2-6, with D perhaps matching TRBD1 or TRBD2 (5 bases each). Looked up from germline, CDR1 is SGHVS and CDR2 is FNYEAQ. This CDR3 is built from 15 residues.

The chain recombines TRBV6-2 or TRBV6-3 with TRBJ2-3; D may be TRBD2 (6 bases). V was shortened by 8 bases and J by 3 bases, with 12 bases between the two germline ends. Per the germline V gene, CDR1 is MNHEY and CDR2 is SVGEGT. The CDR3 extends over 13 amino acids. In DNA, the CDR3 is TGTGCCAGCGGACGGGACTCGACAGATACGCAGTATTTT. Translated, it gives CASGRDSTDTQYF.